The clone carrying this T cell receptor (beta chain) was seen only once. Antigen specificity is unknown. The PCR used 60 V beta and 13 J beta primers. Produced via immunoSEQ multiplex PCR; TCRdb's table is partial and in-frame only. This sample has approximately 90,000 clones, with about 84% found just once. CDR3 length equals 12 residues. The V end lost 3 bases, the J end lost 7 bases, and 7 bases lay between the germline ends. Germline assignment: CDR1 SEHNR and CDR2 FQNEAQ (reference sequence). The data are from a study of glioma-infiltrating T cells after dendritic cell vaccination. Across the whole study: Between the early 2000s and the early 2010s, patients got autologous tumor lysate-pulsed dendritic cell vaccines. Study-wide points: Higher TCR clonality did not directly relate to longer survival.

Sequencing was performed on blood, taken before dendritic cell vaccination. This receptor was identified in a human donor with glioblastoma. The V call is TRBV7-9, the J call TRBJ2-1; D is possibly TRBD1 (5 bases). CDR3: CASSFKGNEQFF. CDR3 bases: TGTGCCAGCAGCTTCAAGGGGAATGAGCAGTTCTTC.